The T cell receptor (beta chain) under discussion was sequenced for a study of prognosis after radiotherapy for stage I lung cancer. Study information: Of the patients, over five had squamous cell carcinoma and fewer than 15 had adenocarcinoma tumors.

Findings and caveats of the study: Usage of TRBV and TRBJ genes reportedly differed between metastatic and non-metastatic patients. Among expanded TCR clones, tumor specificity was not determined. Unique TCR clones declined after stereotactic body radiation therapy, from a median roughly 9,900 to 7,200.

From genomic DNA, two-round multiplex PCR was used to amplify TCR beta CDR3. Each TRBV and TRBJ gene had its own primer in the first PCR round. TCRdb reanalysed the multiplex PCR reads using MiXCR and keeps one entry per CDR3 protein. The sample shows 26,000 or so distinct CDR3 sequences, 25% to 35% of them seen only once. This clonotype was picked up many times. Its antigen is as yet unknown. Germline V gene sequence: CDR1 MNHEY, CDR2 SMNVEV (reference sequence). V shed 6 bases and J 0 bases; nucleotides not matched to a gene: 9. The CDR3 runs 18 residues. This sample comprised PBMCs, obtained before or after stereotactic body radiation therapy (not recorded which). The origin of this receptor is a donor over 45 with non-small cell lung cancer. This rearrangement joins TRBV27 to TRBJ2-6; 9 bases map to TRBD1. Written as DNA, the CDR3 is TGTGCCAGCAGCCGAGCCGGGACAGGGTTCTCTGGGGCCAACGTCCTGACTTTC. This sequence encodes CASSRAGTGFSGANVLTF. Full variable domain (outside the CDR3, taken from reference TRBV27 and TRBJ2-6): EAQVTQNPRYLITVTGKKLTVTCSQNMNHEYMSWYRQDPGLGLRQIYYSMNVEVTDKGDVPEGYKVSRKEKRNFPLILESPSPNQTSLYFCASSRAGTGFSGANVLTFGAGSRLTVL.